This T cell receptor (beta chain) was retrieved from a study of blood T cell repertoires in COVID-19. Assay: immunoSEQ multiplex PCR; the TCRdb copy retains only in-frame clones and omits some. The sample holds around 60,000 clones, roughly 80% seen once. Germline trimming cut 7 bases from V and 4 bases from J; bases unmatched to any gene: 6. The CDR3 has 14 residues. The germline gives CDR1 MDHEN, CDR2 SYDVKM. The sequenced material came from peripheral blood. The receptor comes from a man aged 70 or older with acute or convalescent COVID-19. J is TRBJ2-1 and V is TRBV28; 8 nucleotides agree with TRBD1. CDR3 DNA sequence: TGTGCCAGCAAAGGGACAGGAGGATACAATGAGCAGTTCTTC. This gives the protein CASKGTGGYNEQFF.